This T cell receptor (beta chain) was profiled in a study of cytomegalovirus exposure and HLA in healthy donors. PCR involved 60 Vbeta and 13 Jbeta primers. Libraries were prepared by immunoSEQ multiplex PCR; TCRdb keeps only in-frame clonotypes and omits some of them. The table records roughly 110,000 clones, roughly four fifths of them present only once. CDR3 length: 13 residues. CDR1 MDHEN and CDR2 SYDVKM come from the germline V gene. Trimming took off 2 bases at V and 8 bases at J, with 12 bases between the two ends. The V gene is TRBV28, the J gene TRBJ1-2; D perhaps matches TRBD1 (5 bases). The clonotype comes from a woman younger than 35 in good health and CMV-seronegative. Sequencing was carried out using PBMCs. This CDR3 is CASSLRGLGGYTF. In nucleotides, the CDR3 is TGTGCCAGCAGTTTAAGGGGCCTCGGGGGCTACACCTTC.